This T cell receptor beta chain was observed in a study of siplizumab effects on memory and regulatory T cells. Germline loops: CDR1 SGHAT, CDR2 FQNNGV. Trimming cost V 5 bases and J 7 bases; bases outside gene matches: 8. The CDR3 contains 15 residues. Of note for this clone: Antigen: not known.

Method: immunoSEQ multiplex PCR; TCRdb's copy keeps in-frame clones and lacks some. The data contain 92,000 or so clones, over 80% of them singletons. General study results and limits: Solely a minor proportion of alloreactive clones could be assigned to unstimulated subsets. The majority of clones, roughly 75-95% of proliferating CD4+ or CD8+ clones, lacked an assignable naive or memory phenotype.

The sample taken for sequencing was CD4+ T cells sorted from blood. The clonotype comes from a human donor in good health. V and J are TRBV11-2 and TRBJ2-1; the match to TRBD2 covers 10 bases. The CDR3: CASSPMSGRENEQFF. In nucleotides, the CDR3 is TGTGCCAGCAGCCCCATGAGCGGGAGGGAAAATGAGCAGTTCTTC.